This T cell receptor beta chain was found in a study of blood T cell repertoires in COVID-19. Background on the study: Sources were T cells, B-cell-depleted T cells, or PBMCs; the material itself was cDNA or gDNA.

Original processing notes: Nucleated cell counts were estimated from reference gene primer amplification. Generated by immunoSEQ multiplex PCR, the TCRdb table keeps only in-frame clones and is missing some. The DNA was the basis for D and trimming; V, J and clone size are from that table. The data contain a few hundred thousand clones, 85% to 90% of them singletons. Trimming took 5 bases from V and 2 from J, leaving 12 bases between them. Per germline, CDR1 LNHDA and CDR2 SQIVND (reference sequence). The CDR3 runs to 14 residues. This chain connects TRBV19 to TRBJ1-1; no reliable D call. Specimen: peripheral blood. The receptor was derived from a woman under 40 with COVID-19, enrolled during active disease. The CDR3 reads CASSAITRNTEAFF. In DNA form, the CDR3 reads TGTGCCAGTAGTGCCATAACCAGAAACACTGAAGCTTTCTTT.